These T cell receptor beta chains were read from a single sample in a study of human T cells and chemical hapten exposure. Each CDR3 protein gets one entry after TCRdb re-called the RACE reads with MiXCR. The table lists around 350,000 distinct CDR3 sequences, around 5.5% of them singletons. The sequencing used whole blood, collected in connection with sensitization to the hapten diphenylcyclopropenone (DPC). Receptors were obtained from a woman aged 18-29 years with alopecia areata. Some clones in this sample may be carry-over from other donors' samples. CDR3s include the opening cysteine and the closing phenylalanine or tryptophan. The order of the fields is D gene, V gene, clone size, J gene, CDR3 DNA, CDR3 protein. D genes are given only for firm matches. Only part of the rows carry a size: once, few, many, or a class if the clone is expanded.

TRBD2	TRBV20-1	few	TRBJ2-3	TGCAGCAGGAGGGAGGTGCGGGGGGTAGATACGCAGTATTTT	CSRREVRGVDTQYF
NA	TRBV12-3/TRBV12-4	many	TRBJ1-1	TGTGCCAGCAGCCGAGGACTTGGCACTGAAGCTTTCTTT	CASSRGLGTEAFF
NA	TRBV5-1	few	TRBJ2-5	TGCGCCAGCAGCTTGTCAGTGCCCCAAGAGACCCAGTACTTC	CASSLSVPQETQYF
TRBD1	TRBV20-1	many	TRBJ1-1	TGCAGTGCTCCAACTACTCCACAGGGGGTGAACACTGAAGCTTTCTTT	CSAPTTPQGVNTEAFF
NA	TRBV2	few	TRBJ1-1	TGTGCCAGCAGTGAAGCTGAAGAGACAGCCACTGAAGCTTTCTTT	CASSEAEETATEAFF
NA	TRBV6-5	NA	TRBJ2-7	TGTGCCAGCAGTTATGGGGGGATTTCGAAATACGAGCAGTACTTC	CASSYGGISKYEQYF
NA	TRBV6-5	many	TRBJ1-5	TGTGCCAGCAGTCCGGGGGGCATACGCAATCAGCCCCAGCATTTT	CASSPGGIRNQPQHF
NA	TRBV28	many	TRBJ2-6	TGTGCCAGCAGTCGGTCTGGTTCGTACTCTGGGGCCAACGTCCTGACTTTC	CASSRSGSYSGANVLTF
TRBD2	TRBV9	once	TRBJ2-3	TGTGCCAGCAGCGTAACCGGGGGGGCCACAGATACGCAGTATTTT	CASSVTGGATDTQYF
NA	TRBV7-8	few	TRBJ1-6	TGTGCCAGCAGCTTATCAATGGGGCCGGGGAGTAATTCACCCCTCCACTTT	CASSLSMGPGSNSPLHF
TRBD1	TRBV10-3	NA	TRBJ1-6	TGTGCCATCAGTACCGACAGGGGGAGCTCCTATAATTCACCCCTCCACTTT	CAISTDRGSSYNSPLHF
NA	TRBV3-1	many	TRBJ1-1	TGTGCCAGCAGCCAAGAGGAGGTAGCTTTCTTT	CASSQEEVAFF
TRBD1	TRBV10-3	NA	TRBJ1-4	TGTGCCATCAGTCCCGGGACAGGAACCCCAGGAAATGAAAAACTGTTTTTT	CAISPGTGTPGNEKLFF
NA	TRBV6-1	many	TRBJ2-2	TGTGCCAGCAGGGGACCGATCAACACCGGGGAGCTGTTTTTT	CASRGPINTGELFF
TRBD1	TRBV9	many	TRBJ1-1	TGTGCCAGCAGCGGACAGGGGGCGCCGAACACTGAAGCTTTCTTT	CASSGQGAPNTEAFF
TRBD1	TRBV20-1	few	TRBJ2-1	TGCAGTGCTTACACAGGGGGCGCGCAAGATGGCAATGAGCAGTTCTTC	CSAYTGGAQDGNEQFF
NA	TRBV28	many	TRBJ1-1	TGTGCCAGCAGTTTGACAGGTCGGAACACTGAAGCTTTCTTT	CASSLTGRNTEAFF
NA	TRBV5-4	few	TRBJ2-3	TGTGCCAGCACCCGATTGAAAGAGGATACGCAGTATTTT	CASTRLKEDTQYF
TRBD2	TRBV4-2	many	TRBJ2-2	TGTGCCAGCAGCCGACGGACTAGCGGGAACACCGGGGAGCTGTTTTTT	CASSRRTSGNTGELFF
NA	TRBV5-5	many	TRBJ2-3	TGTGCCAGCAGCTCATTAGGGAATACAGATACGCAGTATTTT	CASSSLGNTDTQYF
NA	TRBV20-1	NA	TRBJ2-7	TGCAGTGTTTTACCGGGACACACCTACGAGCAGTACTTC	CSVLPGHTYEQYF
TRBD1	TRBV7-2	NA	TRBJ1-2	TGTGCCAGCAGTTTGTCCGGAGGGGACAGCCCCTATGGCTACACCTTC	CASSLSGGDSPYGYTF
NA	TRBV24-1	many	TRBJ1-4	TGTGCCACCAGTGATGGAGGTCCGGGGGAACTGTTTTTT	CATSDGGPGELFF
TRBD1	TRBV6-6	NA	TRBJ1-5	TGTGCCAGCAGAAACCCACAGGGGCATCAGCCCCAGCATTTT	CASRNPQGHQPQHF
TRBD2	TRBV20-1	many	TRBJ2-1	TGCAGTGCTAGCCCCGGGGGGGCCGAGGTATATGAGCAGTTCTTC	CSASPGGAEVYEQFF
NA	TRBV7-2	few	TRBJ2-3	TGTGCCAGCAGCCCTAGACTCGGACCGGCAGATACGCAGTATTTT	CASSPRLGPADTQYF
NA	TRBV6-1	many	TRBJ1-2	TGTGCCAGCAGTGAAAGGCAGGGCCTGGATGGCTACACCTTC	CASSERQGLDGYTF
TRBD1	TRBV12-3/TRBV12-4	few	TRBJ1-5	TGTGCCAGCAGACCCGGGACAGGGGGCCTTCAGCCCCAGCATTTT	CASRPGTGGLQPQHF
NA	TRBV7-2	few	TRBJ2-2	TGTGCCAGCAGCTCGGTCAGCACCGGGGAGCTGTTTTTT	CASSSVSTGELFF
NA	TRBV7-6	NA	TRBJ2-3	TGTGCCAGCAGCTTAGCGTTGGAGGATACGCAGTATTTT	CASSLALEDTQYF
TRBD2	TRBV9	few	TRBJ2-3	TGTGCCAGCAGCGTAGGTACTAGCGGGTCCCGGACGTGGGATACGCAGTATTTT	CASSVGTSGSRTWDTQYF
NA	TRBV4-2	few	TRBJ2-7	TGTGCCAGCAGCCAAGGACAGGCACGCTCCTACGAGCAGTACTTC	CASSQGQARSYEQYF
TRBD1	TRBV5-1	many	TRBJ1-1	TGCGCCAGCAGCTTAGCACAACAGGGGCACACTGAAGCTTTCTTT	CASSLAQQGHTEAFF
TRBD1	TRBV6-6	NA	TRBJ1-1	TGTGCCAGCAGTTATTCAGGGGGAAACGGGGGCACTGAAGCTTTCTTT	CASSYSGGNGGTEAFF
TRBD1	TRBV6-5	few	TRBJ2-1	TGTGCCAGCAGTCGCCAGGGGGCGGACAATGAGCAGTTCTTC	CASSRQGADNEQFF
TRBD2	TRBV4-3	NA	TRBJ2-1	TGCGCCAGCAGCCAAGATAGAAGCGGGAGCTCCTACAATGAGCAGTTCTTC	CASSQDRSGSSYNEQFF
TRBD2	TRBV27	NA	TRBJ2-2	TGTGCCAGCTCCAAAATCGGGGGGGCCGGGGAGCTGTTTTTT	CASSKIGGAGELFF
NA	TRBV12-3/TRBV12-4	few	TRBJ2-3	TGTGCCAGCAGCTCTGCCCCAGGGTCTAGCACAGATACGCAGTATTTT	CASSSAPGSSTDTQYF
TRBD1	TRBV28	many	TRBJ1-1	TGTGCCAGCCAAGGACAGGGGGCAGAAGGTACTGAAGCTTTCTTT	CASQGQGAEGTEAFF
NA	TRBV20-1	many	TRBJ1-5	TGCAGTGCGGAGAACAGGGAATTCGGCAATCAGCCCCAGCATTTT	CSAENREFGNQPQHF
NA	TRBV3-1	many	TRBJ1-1	TGTGCCAGCAGCCAAGAAAGGGACCCCTCGGTAACTGAAGCTTTCTTT	CASSQERDPSVTEAFF
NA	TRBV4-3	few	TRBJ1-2	TGCGCCAGCAGCCAAGATTTAGGTCGGCAGGTTCCTTATGGCTACACCTTC	CASSQDLGRQVPYGYTF
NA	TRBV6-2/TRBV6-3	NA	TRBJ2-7	TGTGCCAGCAGTAGACTAGGAATCAGCTACGAGCAGTACTTC	CASSRLGISYEQYF
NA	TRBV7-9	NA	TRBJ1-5	TGTGCCAGCAGCTTAGGGGGGCCTTCTCAGCCCCAGCATTTT	CASSLGGPSQPQHF
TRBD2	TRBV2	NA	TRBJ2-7	TGTGCTCAAACCCGGGGGGGCCACTACGAGCAGTACTTC	CAQTRGGHYEQYF
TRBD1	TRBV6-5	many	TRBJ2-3	TGTGCCAGCAGTACAACAGGGGGAAGCACAGATACGCAGTATTTT	CASSTTGGSTDTQYF
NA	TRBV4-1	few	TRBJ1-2	TGCGCCAGCAGCCAAGAAGGGGGATCCGATCTAGCTAACTATGGCTACACCTTC	CASSQEGGSDLANYGYTF
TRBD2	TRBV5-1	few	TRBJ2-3	TGCGCCAGCAGACTACTAGCGGGGGGATCAGATACGCAGTATTTT	CASRLLAGGSDTQYF
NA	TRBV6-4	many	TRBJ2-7	TGTGCCAGCAGTCGGACCTATTATACCTCCTACGAGCAGTACTTC	CASSRTYYTSYEQYF
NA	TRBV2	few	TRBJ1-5	TGTGCCAGCGGAGGGACATTTAGCAATCAGCCCCAGCATTTT	CASGGTFSNQPQHF
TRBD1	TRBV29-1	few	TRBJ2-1	TGCAGCGCTGGGACAGGAGTGAATGAGCAGTTCTTC	CSAGTGVNEQFF